The following is a TCR beta chain sequence with its context. The data were taken from a study of T cells expressing NK-cell markers. Overall study context: It was sorted CD3+CD56-NKG2C+, CD3+CD56+NKG2C- and CD3+CD56+NKG2C+ T cells that provided the TCR beta repertoires.

TCRdb processed the 5' RACE reads again and assigns one entry to each CDR3 protein, with no DNA. The data include some 150,000 distinct CDR3 sequences; the top ten clones carry 12%. Sequenced input: blood T cells: a sorted CD56 or NKG2C T cell subset, CD4+ or CD8+ T cells, or bulk PBMC T cells (not recorded which). The clonotype originates from a man younger than 30 in good health.

The CDR3: CASSPTGPGVYEQFF. The gene calls are TRBV27 and TRBJ2-1; TCRdb proposes TRBD1, but this gene call is untestable without DNA. Germline V gives CDR1 MNHEY, CDR2 SMNVEV (reference sequence). The CDR3 runs 15 residues.